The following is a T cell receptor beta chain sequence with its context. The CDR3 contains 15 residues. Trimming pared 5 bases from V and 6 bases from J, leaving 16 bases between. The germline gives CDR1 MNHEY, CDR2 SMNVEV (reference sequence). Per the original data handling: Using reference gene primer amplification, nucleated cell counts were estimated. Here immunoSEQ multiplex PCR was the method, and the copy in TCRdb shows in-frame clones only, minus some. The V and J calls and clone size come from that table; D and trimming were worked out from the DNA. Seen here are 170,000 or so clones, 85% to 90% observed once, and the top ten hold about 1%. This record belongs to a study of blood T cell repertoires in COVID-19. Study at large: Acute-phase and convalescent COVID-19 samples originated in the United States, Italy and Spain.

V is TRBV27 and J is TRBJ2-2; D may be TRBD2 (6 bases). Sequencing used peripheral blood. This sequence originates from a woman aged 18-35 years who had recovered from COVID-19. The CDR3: CASSPRRRASGELFF. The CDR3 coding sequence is TGTGCCAGCAGTCCCCGACGGAGGGCCTCCGGGGAGCTGTTTTTT.